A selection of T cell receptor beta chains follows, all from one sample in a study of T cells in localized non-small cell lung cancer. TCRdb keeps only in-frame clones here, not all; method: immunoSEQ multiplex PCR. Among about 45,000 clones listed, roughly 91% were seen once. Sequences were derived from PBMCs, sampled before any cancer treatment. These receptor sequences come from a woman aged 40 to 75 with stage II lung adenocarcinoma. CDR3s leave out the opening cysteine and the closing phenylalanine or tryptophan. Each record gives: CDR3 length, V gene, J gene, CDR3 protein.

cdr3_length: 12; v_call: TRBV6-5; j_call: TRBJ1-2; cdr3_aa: ASSQTTVNYGYT
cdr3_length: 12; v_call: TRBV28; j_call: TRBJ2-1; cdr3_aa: ASPEGRGMNEQF
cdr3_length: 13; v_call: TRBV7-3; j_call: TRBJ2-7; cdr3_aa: ASSSTGTGTYEQY
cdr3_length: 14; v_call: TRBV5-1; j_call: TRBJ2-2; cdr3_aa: ASSLAAGLNTGELF
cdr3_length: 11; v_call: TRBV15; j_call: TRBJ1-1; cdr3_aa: AIGQEGYTEAF
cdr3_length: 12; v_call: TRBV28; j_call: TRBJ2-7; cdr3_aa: ASRGQGRGYEQY
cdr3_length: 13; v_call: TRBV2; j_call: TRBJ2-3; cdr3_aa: ASARDRRSTDTQY
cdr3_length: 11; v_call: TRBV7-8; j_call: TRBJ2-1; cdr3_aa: ASSQSSYNEQF
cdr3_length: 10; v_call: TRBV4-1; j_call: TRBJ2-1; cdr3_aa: ASSLPANEQF
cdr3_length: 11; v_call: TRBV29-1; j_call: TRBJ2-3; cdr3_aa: SARVTGGDTQY
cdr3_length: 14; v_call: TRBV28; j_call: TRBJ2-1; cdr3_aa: ASSPTPGTGNNEQF
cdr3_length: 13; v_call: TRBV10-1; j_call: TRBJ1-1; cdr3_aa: ASSESGGRNTEAF
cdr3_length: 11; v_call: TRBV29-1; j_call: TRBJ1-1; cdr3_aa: SVEVGPGTEAF
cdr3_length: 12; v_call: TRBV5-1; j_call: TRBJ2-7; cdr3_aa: ASSRDIDSYEQY
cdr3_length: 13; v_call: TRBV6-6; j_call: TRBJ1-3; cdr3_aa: ASSDDRRPGNTIY